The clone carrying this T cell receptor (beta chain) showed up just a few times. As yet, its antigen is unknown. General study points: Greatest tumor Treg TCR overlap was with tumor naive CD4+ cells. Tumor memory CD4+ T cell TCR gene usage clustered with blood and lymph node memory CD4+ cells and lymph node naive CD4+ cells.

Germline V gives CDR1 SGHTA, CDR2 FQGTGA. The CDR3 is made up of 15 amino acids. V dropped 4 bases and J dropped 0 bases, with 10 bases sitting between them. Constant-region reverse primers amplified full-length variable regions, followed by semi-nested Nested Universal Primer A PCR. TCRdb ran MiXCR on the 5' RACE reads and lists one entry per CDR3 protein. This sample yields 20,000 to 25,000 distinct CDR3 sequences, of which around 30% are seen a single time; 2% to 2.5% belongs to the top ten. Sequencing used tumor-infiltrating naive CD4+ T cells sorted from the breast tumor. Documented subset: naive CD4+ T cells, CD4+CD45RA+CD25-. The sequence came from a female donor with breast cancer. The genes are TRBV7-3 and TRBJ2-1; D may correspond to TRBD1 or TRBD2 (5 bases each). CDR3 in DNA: TGTGCCAGCAGCTGGGACCAGAGCTCCTACAATGAGCAGTTCTTC. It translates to CASSWDQSSYNEQFF.